The clone carrying this TCR beta chain was recorded once. Libraries were prepared by immunoSEQ multiplex PCR; TCRdb keeps only in-frame clonotypes and omits some of them. The repertoire includes about 110,000 clones, 88% of them detected once, and 2.4% sits in the top ten. The source of the sample is a study of blood T cell repertoires in COVID-19. V lost 5 bases and J lost 0, with 11 bases in between. In germline, CDR1 is LNHNV, CDR2 YYDKDF (reference sequence). This CDR3 is 15 amino acids long. The V gene is TRBV15, the J gene TRBJ1-5, with D maybe TRBD1 (6 bases). The sequence was obtained from a human donor in a cohort sampled during active COVID-19. The sample taken for sequencing was peripheral blood. The CDR3 sequence: CATSGRGYSNQPQHF. The CDR3 DNA follows: TGTGCCACCAGCGGCAGGGGATATAGCAATCAGCCCCAGCATTTT. The complete variable domain, with remaining parts taken from reference TRBV15 and TRBJ1-5, reads DAMVIQNPRYQVTQFGKPVTLSCSQTLNHNVMYWYQQKSSQAPKLLFHYYDKDFNNEADTPDNFQSRRPNTSFCFLDIRSPGLGDTAMYLCATSGRGYSNQPQHFGDGTRLSIL.